This TCR beta chain came from a study of blood T cell repertoires in COVID-19. In the study overall: The United States, Italy and Spain supplied acute and convalescent COVID-19 samples. Nucleic acid was either cDNA or gDNA, and it came from T cells, B-cell-depleted T cells, or PBMCs.

Germline V gives CDR1 MNHNS, CDR2 SASEGT. Trimming left V 1 base short and J 2 bases short, with 9 bases between. This CDR3 region has 15 residues. Original methodology: Amplification of reference gene primers was used by the study to estimate nucleated cell counts. Profiling relied on immunoSEQ multiplex PCR, and the TCRdb table lists in-frame clones only, not all of them. V, J and clone size were drawn from that table, and D and trimming were deduced from the DNA. The data show approximately 220,000 clones, 80% to 90% seen once. The receptor's source is a woman aged 60-70 years who had recovered from COVID-19. The rearrangement joins TRBV6-1 to TRBJ1-3; D uncertain. The specimen sequenced was peripheral blood. The CDR3 loop is CASSEVPFAGNTIYF. The CDR3 region has the DNA TGTGCCAGCAGTGAAGTTCCCTTCGCTGGAAACACCATATATTTT.